The 9 T cell receptor beta chains listed next were all sequenced from one sample in a study of blood T cell repertoires in COVID-19 (dated by TCRdb to about 2020). The library relied on the immunoSEQ multiplex PCR assay. Here the immuneACCESS table is served through TCRdb, limited to in-frame sequences with V and J called. Missing clones are a known gap in these copies; in checked studies unresolved V genes cover under half, and the rest lacks a known reason. This sample gives about 250,000 clones in total; about nine tenths of them show up just once. The ten top clones hold less than 0.95% of the sample. The sequenced sample consisted of peripheral blood. These receptors all stem from a woman aged 40 to 50 who had recovered from COVID-19.

The genes are TRBV7-3 and TRBJ1-3; D gene unclear. CDR1 SGHTA and CDR2 FQGTGA come from the germline V gene. V lost 1 base and J 2 bases, leaving 24 bases between the germline ends. The CDR3 loop spans 20 amino acids. CDR3 sequence reads: CASSLSNLGLTGKAGNTIYF. CDR3 coding DNA: TGTGCCAGCAGCTTAAGCAATTTAGGATTGACGGGTAAGGCTGGAAACACCATATATTTT. The full variable domain, its missing parts supplied by reference TRBV7-3 and TRBJ1-3, is GAGVSQTPSNKVTEKGKYVELRCDPISGHTALYWYRQSLGQGPEFLIYFQGTGAADDSGLPNDRFFAVRPEGSVSTLKIQRTERGDSAVYLCASSLSNLGLTGKAGNTIYFGEGSWLTVV.

The CDR3 coding sequence is TGTGCCAGCAGTTCCCCGGGACTTACCTACGAGCAGTACTTC. Amino acids: CASSSPGLTYEQYF. This chain joins TRBV6-5 and TRBJ2-7; TRBD2 is a possible D gene (6 bases). This CDR3 comprises 14 residues. The V end lost 4 bases, the J end lost 2 bases, and 12 bases lay between the germline ends. Germline lookup yields CDR1 MNHEY and CDR2 SVGAGI.

This clone was counted a single time. The rearrangement uses TRBV3-1 (or the pseudogene TRBV3-2) and TRBJ2-1; D remains ambiguous. The CDR3 spans 14 residues. Germline CDR1 is LGHDT and CDR2 is YNNKEL (reference sequence). Trimming stripped 1 base from V and 3 bases from J, with 7 bases between. In DNA, the CDR3 is TGTGCCAGCAGCCAAGTTTCCGGCTACAATGAGCAGTTCTTC. It yields the protein CASSQVSGYNEQFF.

V is TRBV28 and J is TRBJ2-1; unclear D gene. The CDR3 is 13 residues long. Between the trimmed V and J ends, which lost 5 bases and 8 bases, there was a span of 13 bases. The V gene's germline CDR1 is MDHEN and CDR2 SYDVKM. The CDR3 DNA is TGTGCCAGCAGTCCTTATGTGGCGGATGAGCAGTTCTTC. Its protein is CASSPYVADEQFF.

The gene calls are TRBV7-9 and TRBJ2-7, with 7 bases lining up with TRBD1. Per germline, CDR1 SEHNR and CDR2 FQNEAQ (reference sequence). This CDR3 spans 13 amino acids. V shed 4 bases, J shed 2 bases, and the junction held 2 bases outside the gene matches. CDR3 sequence (DNA): TGTGCCAGCAGCTATGGACAGGCCTACGAGCAGTACTTC. Protein: CASSYGQAYEQYF.

This clone turned up a few times. The gene calls are TRBV7-3 and TRBJ2-6, with 7 bases that match TRBD1. The length of the CDR3 is 18 residues. In germline, CDR1 is SGHTA, CDR2 FQGTGA. Unmatched junction bases numbered 9, after V lost 4 bases and J lost 0 bases. CDR3 nucleotides: TGTGCCAGCAGCTCCCTCGGGACAGCTTACTCTGGGGCCAACGTCCTGACTTTC. Translating gives CASSSLGTAYSGANVLTF.

In its sample, this clone was seen once. This chain connects TRBV24-1 to TRBJ2-1, with D possibly matching TRBD2 (6 bases). Germline CDR1 and CDR2: KGHDR and SFDVKD. The CDR3 consists of 14 residues. Trimming pared 6 bases from V and 3 bases from J, leaving 11 bases between. In nucleotides, the CDR3 is TGTGCCACCAGTAAGTCGGGAGACTACAATGAGCAGTTCTTC. Its protein product is CATSKSGDYNEQFF.

This clone was picked up one time. The chain is built from TRBV10-3 and TRBJ2-1; TRBD2 agrees at 8 bases. V lost 0 bases to trimming and J lost 7 bases; unmatched junction nucleotides: 11. This CDR3 has 17 amino acids. Germline CDR1 reads ENHRY; CDR2 reads SYGVKD. CDR3: CAISESLGGPGGNEQFF. The DNA of the CDR3 is TGTGCCATCAGTGAGTCCCTGGGTGGACCGGGGGGGAATGAGCAGTTCTTC.

The V gene is TRBV27, the J gene TRBJ2-7; D is possibly TRBD1 (5 bases). In germline, CDR1 is MNHEY, CDR2 SMNVEV (reference sequence). The CDR3 extends over 17 amino acids. V lost 0 bases and J 0 bases, leaving 15 bases between the germline ends. The CDR3 DNA sequence: TGTGCCAGCAGTTTATCAAGTCCCCAGGGCCTCTCCTACGAGCAGTACTTC. Protein: CASSLSSPQGLSYEQYF.